The TCR beta chain under discussion was sequenced for a study of T cell responses to AZD1222 COVID-19 vaccine. For this clone: The target antigen is unknown.

Broader study findings: With dominance at 160-218 and 743-854, vaccine-associated CD4 TCRs spanned spike. Vaccination with two AZD1222 doses was followed by a rise in Spike-specific TCR breadth and depth. White British ancestry dominated among donors, who included more females, and clonal diversity was possibly underestimated.

Germline V gives CDR1 SGHDN, CDR2 FVKESK. The CDR3 runs 14 residues. V was shortened by 3 bases and J by 3 bases, with 11 bases between the two germline ends. TCRdb's table, derived via immunoSEQ multiplex PCR, lists solely in-frame clones and lacks some. The repertoire consists of about 98,000 clones, with about 90% occurring once and the leading ten covering under 13%. The chain joins TRBV14 to TRBJ1-1; no reliable D call. This clonotype was obtained from an adult in good health. Sample: peripheral blood, taken on day 0 of MenACWY control vaccination. The CDR3 DNA reads as TGTGCCAGCAGCCAGAACTTCCTCTACACTGAAGCTTTCTTT. Amino acid sequence: CASSQNFLYTEAFF.